A selection of T cell receptor beta chains follows, all from one sample in a study of T cell responses to AZD1222 COVID-19 vaccine. Data came from immunoSEQ multiplex PCR; TCRdb stores just in-frame clones and leaves some out. The data contain roughly 49,000 clones, approximately 86% of them seen just once; the ten biggest clones take up roughly 2.5%. The material was peripheral blood, obtained 28 days after the second AZD1222 dose. The source of these receptors is an adult who received the AZD1222 COVID-19 vaccine. The CDR3 runs from the conserved cysteine through the conserved F or W. A D gene is named only where the DNA matches it firmly. Clone size, where shown, is once, few, many, or a class for clones that have expanded.

TRBV5-1	.	TRBJ1-2	.	TGCGCCAGCAGCTTGTACGGGGAGGACTATGGCTACACCTTC	CASSLYGEDYGYTF
TRBV5-6	.	TRBJ2-3	.	TGTGCCAGCAGCTTGGCCGACCGAGATACGCAGTATTTT	CASSLADRDTQYF
TRBV5-1	TRBD1	TRBJ2-3	.	TGCGCCAGCAGCCCCCGGACAGGGGGCACCACAGATACGCAGTATTTT	CASSPRTGGTTDTQYF
TRBV30	TRBD1	TRBJ1-5	.	TGTGCCTGGGGGGGAGGGGGCGCGGGCAATCAGCCCCAGCATTTT	CAWGGGGAGNQPQHF
TRBV29-1	TRBD1	TRBJ2-2	.	TGCAGCGCTGGCCCCGGGACAGGTGGCGTCGGGGAGCTGTTTTTT	CSAGPGTGGVGELFF
TRBV6-2/TRBV6-3	TRBD2	TRBJ2-2	.	TGTGCCAGCAGTCGGGGACTAGCGGGATTCACCGGGGAGCTGTTTTTT	CASSRGLAGFTGELFF
TRBV7-8	.	TRBJ1-1	few	TGTGCCAGCAGCTTATCCAGGACAGTGAACACTGAAGCTTTCTTT	CASSLSRTVNTEAFF
TRBV6-1	.	TRBJ2-2	.	TGTGCCAGCAGTGATTGGCAGGGGTGGTCCGGGGAGCTGTTTTTT	CASSDWQGWSGELFF
TRBV19	TRBD2	TRBJ2-2	.	TGTGCCAGTGTAGCGGGAGGGTGGACCGGGGAGCTGTTTTTT	CASVAGGWTGELFF
TRBV7-2	.	TRBJ2-7	.	TGTGCCAGCAGCTTAGGGGACTCCCGCTACGAGCAGTACTTC	CASSLGDSRYEQYF
TRBV3-1/TRBV3-2	.	TRBJ1-6	.	TGTGCCAGCAGCCCAGCAACGGGGGGTAGGGTAATTCCACCCCTCCACTTT	CASSPATGGRVIPPLHF
TRBV18	.	TRBJ2-5	.	TGTGCCAGCTCACCACCATGGGCGCTAGGCCAAGAGACCCAGTACTTC	CASSPPWALGQETQYF
TRBV6-5	.	TRBJ1-3	.	TGTGCCAGCAAATACAAAACTGGAAACACCATATATTTT	CASKYKTGNTIYF
TRBV10-2	TRBD1	TRBJ2-5	.	TGCGCCAGCAGTGACCGGACAGGGAGTTTCGAGACCCAGTACTTC	CASSDRTGSFETQYF
TRBV28	TRBD2	TRBJ2-1	.	TGTGCCAGCAGTTTAGTTGTGACTAGCGCGCACAATGAGCAGTTCTTC	CASSLVVTSAHNEQFF
TRBV11-3	.	TRBJ2-2	few	TGTGCCAGCAGCCCCCTTGGGGCGGGCGGGGAGCTGTTTTTT	CASSPLGAGGELFF
TRBV2	.	TRBJ2-7	.	TGTGCCAGCAGTGAAGCGGCAGCCGGACCCTACGAGCAGTACTTC	CASSEAAAGPYEQYF
TRBV6-5	.	TRBJ1-5	.	TGTGCCAGCAGCCCGACGAACCAGCCCCAGCATTTT	CASSPTNQPQHF
TRBV14	TRBD1	TRBJ1-1	.	TGTGCCAGCAGTCCCCGCGGACAGGGGGCAACTGAAGCTTTCTTT	CASSPRGQGATEAFF
TRBV5-1	TRBD1	TRBJ1-6	.	TGCGCCAGCAGGCGTACCGGGACAGGCGAGGGTAATTCACCCCTCCACTTT	CASRRTGTGEGNSPLHF
TRBV6-5	.	TRBJ1-2	few	TGTGCCAGCAGCCAGACAGTTTACTATGGCTACACCTTC	CASSQTVYYGYTF
TRBV5-1	.	TRBJ2-7	.	TGCGCCAGCAGCTTGGAGGGGCGGTACGAGCAGTACTTC	CASSLEGRYEQYF
TRBV7-9	TRBD1	TRBJ1-1	once	TGTGCCAGCAGCCCAACTACGTTGGGGACAGGACCTTTAGGGGCTGAAGCTTTCTTT	CASSPTTLGTGPLGAEAFF
TRBV2	TRBD1	TRBJ2-7	.	TGTGCCAGCAGGGCCGGCAGGGGGAACGAGCAGTACTTC	CASRAGRGNEQYF
TRBV5-5	.	TRBJ2-2	.	TGTGCCAGCAGTAAAACCGGGACTCAGAACACCGGGGAGCTGTTTTTT	CASSKTGTQNTGELFF
TRBV12-3/TRBV12-4	.	TRBJ2-1	once	TGTGCCAGCAGTTTGGGGCCGTACAATGAGCAGTTCTTC	CASSLGPYNEQFF
TRBV5-4	.	TRBJ2-5	.	TGTGCCAGCAGCTTCGGTAGCGGAAATGGGAAGACCCAGTACTTC	CASSFGSGNGKTQYF
TRBV4-2	TRBD2	TRBJ2-7	.	TGTGCCAGCAGCCAAGTTACGTTGGGACTAGCGGGAGGCGAGCAGTACTTC	CASSQVTLGLAGGEQYF
TRBV6-2/TRBV6-3	TRBD2	TRBJ2-5	.	TGTGCCAGCAGTTACGGGCTAGCGGGAGTGATCCAAGAGACCCAGTACTTC	CASSYGLAGVIQETQYF
TRBV9	TRBD2	TRBJ2-2	.	TGTGCCAGCAGCGTAGGCGGGAGCCCGAACACCGGGGAGCTGTTTTTT	CASSVGGSPNTGELFF
TRBV3-1/TRBV3-2	.	TRBJ2-7	.	TGTGCCAGCAGCTCCATATACGAGCAGTACTTC	CASSSIYEQYF
TRBV27	.	TRBJ2-5	.	TGTGCCAGCAGTCCAAACCCCTGGGGGACCCAGTACTTC	CASSPNPWGTQYF
TRBV18	TRBD2	TRBJ2-7	.	TGTGCCAGCTCACCGCGGACTAGCGGGAGTTACGAGCAGTACTTC	CASSPRTSGSYEQYF
TRBV6-5	TRBD1	TRBJ1-1	once	TGTGCCAGCAATGTACAGGGGGAGAACACTGAAGCTTTCTTT	CASNVQGENTEAFF
TRBV6-2/TRBV6-3	TRBD1	TRBJ2-7	.	TGTGCCAGCAGCCAAGGCCGGGACAGGGGTCACGAGCAGTACTTC	CASSQGRDRGHEQYF